This TCR beta chain emerged from a study of CD8 T cells in ankylosing spondylitis. General observations from the study: Clones linked to disease, bearing a CD8+ phenotype, were relatively rare in peripheral blood. A TCR beta motif of several highly homologous variants seemed to mark ankylosing spondylitis blood. According to the report, clones linked to the disease were significantly enriched in matched synovial fluid samples taken from ankylosing spondylitis patients.

This clonotype was seen a few times. The antigen is undetermined. TCRdb independently ran MiXCR on the 5' RACE reads; one entry per CDR3 protein. Found here are fewer than 750,000 distinct CDR3 sequences, 15% to 20% of them singletons; the top ten hold about 20%. V was clipped by 4 bases and J by 3 bases; unmatched bases: 6. The germline CDR1 and CDR2 sequences are MGHRA and YSYEKL. The CDR3 is made up of 15 amino acids. This chain uses TRBV4-1 with TRBJ2-7; the match to TRBD1 covers 10 bases. The receptor was derived from a male donor with ankylosing spondylitis. The sequencing sample was made of blood, either unsorted or a sorted T cell fraction (not recorded which). CDR3 coding DNA: TGCGCCAGCAGCCTACGGACAGGGGGTGTCTACGAGCAGTACTTC. It translates to CASSLRTGGVYEQYF.